Below, one T cell receptor (beta chain) is given with its context. The antigen is undetermined. These data are taken from a study of OX40 agonist ivuxolimab in advanced cancers. With V trimmed by 0 bases and J by 1 base, 9 bases remained unmatched. Looked up from germline, CDR1 is SGHRS and CDR2 is YFSETQ. The CDR3 is 17 residues long. Clones were sequenced by immunoSEQ multiplex PCR, and TCRdb holds only the in-frame ones, with some missing. In the table there are tens of thousands of clones, about 88% of which are singletons. Whole-study results and caveats: At 0.1-3.0 mg/kg, partial responders had clonal expansion among the lowest observed.

The clonotype comes from an adult with an advanced solid tumor such as melanoma, head and neck, liver or kidney cancer. The source was CD4+ or CD8+ T cells sorted from blood, collected in a trial of the OX40 agonist ivuxolimab. The chain uses TRBV5-1 and TRBJ1-1; TRBD1 agrees at 7 bases. The CDR3 sequence is CASSLGGTVSWNTEAFF. CDR3 in DNA: TGCGCCAGCAGCTTGGGCGGGACAGTGTCTTGGAACACTGAAGCTTTCTTT.